One sample yielded the 17 T cell receptor beta chains listed below, sequenced in a study of T cells in Graves' hyperthyroidism and ophthalmopathy. Amplification of TCR beta CDR3 regions was performed using RNA transcripts as template. In the first-round RT-PCR of the TCR CDR3, the HTBI primer set was used. TCRdb passed the multiplex PCR reads through MiXCR, listing each CDR3 protein once. The repertoire holds about 360,000 distinct CDR3 sequences, with roughly 13% as singletons. The sequenced sample was blood. The receptors shown here come from a woman younger than 30 with Graves' hyperthyroidism.

The chain carries TRBV14 and TRBJ2-7; TRBD1 is a possible D gene (6 bases). Deletions cut 1 base from V and 1 base from J, with 14 bases between. CDR1 and CDR2 (germline): SGHDN, FVKESK. The CDR3 consists of 16 residues. The CDR3 loop is CASSQVRYRVSYEQYF. CDR3 coding DNA: TGTGCCAGCAGCCAAGTACGCTACAGGGTTTCCTACGAGCAGTACTTC.

This clonotype showed up many times. This sequence joins TRBV27 and TRBJ2-1, with 14 nucleotides matching TRBD2. CDR1 and CDR2 from the germline V gene are MNHEY and SMNVEV (reference sequence). V lost 5 bases to trimming and J lost 7 bases; unmatched junction nucleotides: 10. This CDR3 contains 17 residues. The CDR3 region is CASSKPGLAGVWNEQFF. The CDR3 DNA reads TGTGCCAGCAGTAAACCGGGACTAGCGGGAGTCTGGAATGAGCAGTTCTTC.

V usage is TRBV9 and J usage is TRBJ2-7; 8 bases agree with TRBD1. This CDR3 is built from 14 residues. With 3 bases clipped from V and 2 bases from J, the junction kept 4 bases outside the gene matches. CDR1 and CDR2 from the germline V gene are SGDLS and YYNGEE. The CDR3 is CASSEGQVPYEQYF. For the CDR3, the DNA is TGTGCCAGCAGCGAGGGACAGGTACCCTACGAGCAGTACTTC.

This clonotype occurred many times. V and J are TRBV3-1 and TRBJ2-7; 11 bases are a match to TRBD2. The CDR3 is made up of 13 amino acids. Germline V gene data show CDR1 as LGHDT and CDR2 as YNNKEL (reference sequence). The ends lost 2 bases at V and 7 bases at J; junction bases unmatched: 1. The DNA of the CDR3 is TGTGCCAGCAGCCAACGGACTAGCGGGGAGCAGTACTTC. Translated: CASSQRTSGEQYF.

Only a few counts were recorded for this clonotype. The CDR3 spells CASTPLAAGANVLTF. CDR3 nucleotide sequence: TGTGCCAGCACTCCCTTGGCCGCTGGGGCCAACGTCCTGACTTTC. The V gene is TRBV6-1, the J gene TRBJ2-6, with D unclear. This CDR3 region has 15 residues. The V and J ends lost 7 bases and 2 bases respectively, with 12 bases between them. Per germline, CDR1 MNHNS and CDR2 SASEGT.

This clonotype was counted many times. This rearrangement joins TRBV6-1 to TRBJ1-4, with no clear D. The V and J ends lost 2 bases and 10 bases respectively, with 11 bases between them. This CDR3 region has 13 residues. Germline CDR1 reads MNHNS; CDR2 reads SASEGT. This CDR3 is CASSELELSKLFF. The CDR3 DNA is TGTGCCAGCAGTGAACTAGAGCTCTCAAAACTGTTTTTT.

On this clonotype: A much larger clone lies a single base off, so this may be a read error. The gene calls are TRBV6-5 and TRBJ1-6; D ambiguous. This CDR3 spans 13 amino acids. Germline V lookup: CDR1 MNHEY, CDR2 SVGAGI. The ends were cut back, 0 bases at V and 7 bases at J, with 4 bases in the middle. As DNA, the CDR3 is TGTGCCAGCAGTTACTCCTCCAATTCACCCCTCCACTTT. It translates to CASSYSSNSPLHF.

This clonotype occurred many times. The chain links TRBV5-1 to TRBJ2-6; D is perhaps TRBD1 (6 bases). Trimming stripped 4 bases from V and 0 bases from J, with 14 bases between. This CDR3 region has 17 residues. Germline lookup yields CDR1 SGHRS and CDR2 YFSETQ. The CDR3: CASSPRTVDSGANVLTF. DNA for the CDR3: TGCGCCAGCAGCCCGCGGACAGTGGACTCTGGGGCCAACGTCCTGACTTTC.

This clonotype was recorded once. The rearrangement links TRBV5-1 to TRBJ2-1; 7 nucleotides agree with TRBD2. With 7 bases clipped from V and 3 bases from J, the junction kept 13 bases outside the gene matches. This CDR3 has 16 residues. Germline-derived CDR1 and CDR2 are SGHRS and YFSETQ. The CDR3 DNA sequence: TGCGCCAGCTCCGCGGGGACTACGGGACTCTACAATGAGCAGTTCTTC. It yields the protein CASSAGTTGLYNEQFF.

This clonotype was seen at least ten times. The gene calls are TRBV20-1 and TRBJ2-2, with D maybe TRBD2 (6 bases). V was pared by 5 bases and J by 4 bases, with 14 bases between. Germline V lookup: CDR1 DFQATT, CDR2 SNEGSKA (reference sequence). The CDR3 spans 14 residues. CDR3 loop: CSARRDGATGELFF. As DNA, the CDR3 is TGCAGTGCTCGGAGGGACGGGGCCACCGGGGAGCTGTTTTTT.

A single count supports this clonotype. Given a much more abundant clone one base away, this may be a read error. The genes are TRBV11-2 and TRBJ2-2; maybe TRBD1 (6 bases). This CDR3 region has 13 residues. Germline loops: CDR1 SGHAT, CDR2 FQNNGV. The V gene lost 5 bases and the J gene lost 6 bases, with 10 bases spanning the gap. Written as DNA, the CDR3 is TGTGCCAGCAGCCAAGAGGGGGCCGGGGAGCTGTTTTTT. Translated, it gives CASSQEGAGELFF.

J is TRBJ2-3 and V is TRBV5-1; D is unclear. This CDR3 spans 15 amino acids. Germline-derived CDR1 and CDR2 are SGHRS and YFSETQ. The ends were cut back, 3 bases at V and 5 bases at J, with 16 bases in the middle. The CDR3 loop is CASSSGPTEGDTQYF. The CDR3 nucleotides are TGCGCCAGCAGCTCAGGACCCACAGAAGGAGATACGCAGTATTTT.

This clonotype was seen at least ten times. This chain connects TRBV12-3 or TRBV12-4 to TRBJ1-1, with TRBD1 as a possible D gene (6 bases). Trimming left V 4 bases short and J 1 base short, with 13 bases between. This CDR3 has 15 residues. DNA of the CDR3: TGTGCCAGCAGTTCGAGGAGGACAGCGAACACTGAAGCTTTCTTT. Encoded protein: CASSSRRTANTEAFF.

At least ten counts were recorded for this clonotype. The V call is TRBV6-2 or TRBV6-3, the J call TRBJ2-5; D possibly corresponds to TRBD1 (5 bases). V was shortened by 5 bases and J by 3 bases, with 16 bases between the two germline ends. This CDR3 is built from 15 residues. Germline assignment: CDR1 MNHEY and CDR2 SVGEGT. CDR3 protein: CASSRQGFEEETQYF. The CDR3 nucleotides read TGTGCCAGCAGTCGGCAGGGTTTCGAGGAAGAGACCCAGTACTTC.

The gene calls are TRBV6-1 and TRBJ1-5; 9 nucleotides align to TRBD1. CDR1 MNHNS and CDR2 SASEGT come from the germline V gene. The V segment lost 1 base and the J segment 3 bases; nucleotides outside the gene matches: 4. CDR3 size: 16 residues. CDR3 region: CASSEVGTGNNQPQHF. For the CDR3, the DNA is TGTGCCAGCAGTGAAGTCGGGACAGGGAACAATCAGCCCCAGCATTTT.

This chain uses TRBV5-4 with TRBJ2-5; 8 bases align to TRBD2. This CDR3 has 15 amino acids. With V trimmed by 2 bases and J by 2 bases, 5 bases remained unmatched. The germline V gene has CDR1 SGHNT and CDR2 YYREEE (reference sequence). CDR3 in amino acids: CASSLTGGAQETQYF. CDR3 DNA: TGTGCCAGCAGCTTAACCGGGGGGGCGCAAGAGACCCAGTACTTC.

The chain couples TRBV11-2 to TRBJ1-2; the match to TRBD1 covers 7 bases. The junction had 12 bases not matched to a gene; V was cut back by 5 bases and J by 12 bases. Germline V gene lookup returns CDR1 SGHAT and CDR2 FQNNGV. The CDR3 loop spans 13 amino acids. Here the CDR3 reads CASSPGTASHNTF. Here the CDR3 DNA reads TGTGCCAGCAGCCCAGGGACAGCTTCCCACAACACCTTC.